This T cell receptor beta chain comes out of a study of Ad26.COV2.S vaccination and SARS-CoV-2 variants. The CDR3 spans 17 residues. Germline V CDR1 and CDR2: SQVTM, ANQGSEA. Unmatched junction bases numbered 14, after V lost 1 base and J lost 4 bases. On this clone itself: Its specificity is not known.

Regarding treatment: roughly 18 received Ad26.COV2.S at low or high dose, single or two shots; roughly five received placebo; per-sample allocation not given. Samples were taken on day 63 after the first vaccine or placebo injection. Study-wide results and limits: Spike-specific TCR breadth ran higher among vaccine recipients than placebo recipients.

Here immunoSEQ multiplex PCR was the method, and the copy in TCRdb shows in-frame clones only, minus some. The data show roughly 450,000 clones, 90% seen once. The chain links TRBV29-1 to TRBJ2-3, with 7 bases identical to TRBD2. The receptor was derived from a person between 18 and 65 years old who received the Ad26.COV2.S COVID-19 vaccine or a placebo. Material: peripheral blood, obtained in a trial of Ad26.COV2.S vaccine versus placebo. CDR3 nucleotide sequence: TGCAGCGTTGAAGGAAGGGGCGGGGGTAAAGTGGCAGATACGCAGTATTTT. Translating it yields CSVEGRGGGKVADTQYF.